These 6 T cell receptor beta chains originate from one sample sequenced in a study of T cell responses to AZD1222 COVID-19 vaccine. Method: immunoSEQ multiplex PCR; TCRdb's copy keeps in-frame clones and lacks some. The sample has more than 80,000 clones; 90% are singletons. Specimen: peripheral blood, collected 28 days after the second AZD1222 dose. These receptors all stem from an adult who received the AZD1222 COVID-19 vaccine.

This chain uses TRBV7-2 with TRBJ2-1; D is uncertain. Germline loops: CDR1 SGHTA, CDR2 FQGNSA. The CDR3 extends over 13 amino acids. Trimming took off 3 bases at V and 4 bases at J, with 7 bases between the two ends. The CDR3 region has the DNA TGTGCCAGCAGCTTGGACGGTTACAATGAGCAGTTCTTC. Translating gives CASSLDGYNEQFF.

This chain uses TRBV7-3 with TRBJ2-3; perhaps TRBD2 as D (7 bases). This CDR3 region has 17 residues. Germline V CDR1 and CDR2: SGHTA, FQGTGA. Trimming took off 1 base at V and 2 bases at J, with 16 bases between the two ends. CDR3 loop: CASSLSRAGGPTDTQYF. The CDR3 DNA is TGTGCCAGCAGCTTAAGTCGAGCCGGGGGGCCCACAGATACGCAGTATTTT. The variable domain in full, with the rest retrieved from reference TRBV7-3 and TRBJ2-3, is GAGVSQTPSNKVTEKGKYVELRCDPISGHTALYWYRQSLGQGPEFLIYFQGTGAADDSGLPNDRFFAVRPEGSVSTLKIQRTERGDSAVYLCASSLSRAGGPTDTQYFGPGTRLTVL.

The chain uses TRBV14 and TRBJ2-2, with 10 bases matching TRBD1. The V gene's germline CDR1 is SGHDN and CDR2 FVKESK. Trimming at V came to 2 bases and at J to 10 bases, leaving 7 bases not matched to a gene. The CDR3 sequence is 15 residues long. The CDR3 DNA follows: TGTGCCAGCAGCCAACCCGGGACAGGGGCTCTGGAGCTGTTTTTT. Translation gives CASSQPGTGALELFF.

The J gene is TRBJ2-4, the V gene TRBV2, with 9 bases identical to TRBD1. The CDR3 runs to 15 residues. After removal of 11 bases from V and 3 bases from J, the junction contained 11 bases not matched to a gene. Germline V gene lookup returns CDR1 SNHLY and CDR2 FYNNEI. Here the CDR3 reads CAGSGQGLGKNIQYF. CDR3 DNA sequence: TGTGCCGGATCGGGACAGGGTCTAGGCAAAAACATTCAGTACTTC.

Turning to this clone: At one end the junction does not follow the germline gene, possibly because of a read error. This chain connects TRBV7-7 to TRBJ2-5, with 7 bases lining up with TRBD2. The CDR3 totals 15 residues. Germline assignment: CDR1 SSHAT and CDR2 FNYEAQ (reference sequence). The CDR3, as DNA: TGTGCTAGCAGCCGCCGCAGCGGGGCTCAAGAGACCCAGTACTTC. This translates into CASSRRSGAQETQYF.

The rearrangement joins TRBV7-2 to TRBJ2-3; a possible D gene is TRBD1 (6 bases). V was clipped by 5 bases and J by 6 bases, with 21 bases between them. This CDR3 is 16 amino acids long. Germline values: CDR1 SGHTA, CDR2 FQGNSA. The CDR3 is CASSIHRALGFDTQYF. The CDR3 region has the DNA TGTGCCAGCAGCATACACAGGGCCCTCGGGTTCGATACGCAGTATTTT.